The clone carrying this TCR beta chain was seen only a few times. The V gene's germline CDR1 is LGHNA and CDR2 YSLEER. The V and J ends lost 0 bases and 7 bases respectively, with 15 bases between them. There are 15 residues in the CDR3. This entry belongs to a study of blood T cell repertoires in COVID-19. The overall study: COVID-19 samples from acute and convalescent phases originated in the United States, Italy and Spain. T cells, B-cell-depleted T cells, or PBMCs provided the cDNA or gDNA that served as material.

Per the original data handling: Reference gene primer amplification gave estimated nucleated cell counts. TCRdb's table, derived via immunoSEQ multiplex PCR, lists solely in-frame clones and lacks some. That table furnishes V, J and clone size, whereas the DNA furnished D and trimming. The sample consists of 60,000 to 90,000 clones, approximately 90% of them appearing once. The sequence was obtained from a woman older than 75 with acute or convalescent COVID-19. What was sequenced was peripheral blood. This rearrangement joins TRBV4-3 to TRBJ1-2; D possibly corresponds to TRBD1 (5 bases). CDR3 sequence: CASSQDAGVGRGYTF. DNA for the CDR3: TGCGCCAGCAGCCAAGACGCGGGGGTCGGTCGTGGCTACACCTTC.